One T cell receptor beta chain is described in this entry. The sample originates from a study of OX40 agonist ivuxolimab in advanced cancers. The data were produced by immunoSEQ multiplex PCR, yet TCRdb's version contains in-frame clones alone and is incomplete. Of 45,000 to 55,000 clones in the sample, 81% are singletons; the top ten hold approximately 5.8%. This clonotype was obtained from an adult with an advanced solid tumor such as melanoma, head and neck, liver or kidney cancer. The sequences come from CD4+ or CD8+ T cells sorted from blood, collected in a trial of the OX40 agonist ivuxolimab.

CDR3 in DNA: TGTGCCAGCAGCTTTGGGACAGGGAGATCGGGTGGCTACACCTTC. It is translated as CASSFGTGRSGGYTF. This chain connects TRBV5-6 to TRBJ1-2; 9 bases match TRBD1. The germline V gene encodes CDR1 SGHDT and CDR2 YYEEEE. The CDR3 runs 15 residues. Trimming removed 2 bases from V and 7 bases from J; junction bases left unmatched: 9.